The 7 T cell receptor beta chains below come from one sample, sequenced in a study of cytomegalovirus exposure and HLA in healthy donors. Assay: immunoSEQ multiplex PCR; the TCRdb copy retains only in-frame clones and omits some. The table lists 200,000 to 300,000 clones, 86% of them singletons. Material: PBMCs. Every receptor here comes from a woman aged 25 to 45 in good health and CMV-seropositive.

V and J are TRBV11-3 and TRBJ1-1; no firm D call. The length of the CDR3 is 16 residues. Between the trimmed V and J ends, which lost 3 bases and 1 base, there was a span of 15 bases. Germline V gives CDR1 SGHNT, CDR2 YENEEA. The DNA of the CDR3 is TGTGCCAGCAGCTTCTCCTTAGGGAGGAGGAACACTGAAGCTTTCTTT. This encodes CASSFSLGRRNTEAFF.

V is TRBV9 and J is TRBJ2-1; D might be TRBD2 (6 bases). V was trimmed by 3 bases and J by 0 bases, leaving 10 bases between them. The CDR3 contains 15 residues. Germline CDR1 SGDLS, CDR2 YYNGEE. The CDR3 is CASSGSSVSYNEQFF. CDR3 DNA: TGTGCCAGCAGCGGATCTAGCGTCTCCTACAATGAGCAGTTCTTC.

This sequence joins TRBV29-1 and TRBJ1-2; 8 bases align to TRBD1. CDR3 length: 13 amino acids. V shed 5 bases and J 8 bases; nucleotides not matched to a gene: 10. Germline V lookup: CDR1 SQVTM, CDR2 ANQGSEA. The DNA for the CDR3 is TGCAGCGTTACCCCCCAGGGGGCAGGAGGCTACACCTTC. Residues: CSVTPQGAGGYTF.

The V and J genes are TRBV6-1 and TRBJ2-3; maybe TRBD2 (5 bases). Trimming stripped 1 base from V and 3 bases from J, with 11 bases between. Per the germline V gene, CDR1 is MNHNS and CDR2 is SASEGT. The CDR3 consists of 15 residues. The CDR3 coding sequence is TGTGCCAGCAGTGAAGGCAGGACTCATACAGATACGCAGTATTTT. Its protein product is CASSEGRTHTDTQYF.

The chain has TRBV5-6 and TRBJ2-2; TRBD2 might be the D (7 bases). This CDR3 contains 17 residues. Germline lookup yields CDR1 SGHDT and CDR2 YYEEEE. V was trimmed by 3 bases and J by 3 bases, leaving 18 bases between them. The CDR3 loop is CASSSWGGPRDTGELFF. In DNA form, the CDR3 reads TGTGCCAGCAGCTCCTGGGGGGGGCCCAGGGACACCGGGGAGCTGTTTTTT.

This chain uses TRBV28 with TRBJ1-2; TRBD1 matches 9 bases. The V gene end was trimmed by 3 bases and the J gene end by 9 bases; junction bases not matched to a gene: 8. The germline gives CDR1 MDHEN, CDR2 SYDVKM. The CDR3 has 14 residues. The CDR3 is CASSFGGGQGSYTF. CDR3 nucleotide sequence: TGTGCCAGCAGTTTCGGCGGGGGACAGGGAAGCTACACCTTC.

The chain couples TRBV30 to TRBJ2-7; maybe TRBD2 (6 bases). The CDR3 runs 14 residues. Germline loops: CDR1 GTSNPN, CDR2 SVGIG (reference sequence). V was clipped by 4 bases and J by 0 bases, with 13 bases between them. CDR3 in DNA: TGTGCCTGGAATTACGGGGGACTCTCCTACGAGCAGTACTTC. Encoded protein: CAWNYGGLSYEQYF.